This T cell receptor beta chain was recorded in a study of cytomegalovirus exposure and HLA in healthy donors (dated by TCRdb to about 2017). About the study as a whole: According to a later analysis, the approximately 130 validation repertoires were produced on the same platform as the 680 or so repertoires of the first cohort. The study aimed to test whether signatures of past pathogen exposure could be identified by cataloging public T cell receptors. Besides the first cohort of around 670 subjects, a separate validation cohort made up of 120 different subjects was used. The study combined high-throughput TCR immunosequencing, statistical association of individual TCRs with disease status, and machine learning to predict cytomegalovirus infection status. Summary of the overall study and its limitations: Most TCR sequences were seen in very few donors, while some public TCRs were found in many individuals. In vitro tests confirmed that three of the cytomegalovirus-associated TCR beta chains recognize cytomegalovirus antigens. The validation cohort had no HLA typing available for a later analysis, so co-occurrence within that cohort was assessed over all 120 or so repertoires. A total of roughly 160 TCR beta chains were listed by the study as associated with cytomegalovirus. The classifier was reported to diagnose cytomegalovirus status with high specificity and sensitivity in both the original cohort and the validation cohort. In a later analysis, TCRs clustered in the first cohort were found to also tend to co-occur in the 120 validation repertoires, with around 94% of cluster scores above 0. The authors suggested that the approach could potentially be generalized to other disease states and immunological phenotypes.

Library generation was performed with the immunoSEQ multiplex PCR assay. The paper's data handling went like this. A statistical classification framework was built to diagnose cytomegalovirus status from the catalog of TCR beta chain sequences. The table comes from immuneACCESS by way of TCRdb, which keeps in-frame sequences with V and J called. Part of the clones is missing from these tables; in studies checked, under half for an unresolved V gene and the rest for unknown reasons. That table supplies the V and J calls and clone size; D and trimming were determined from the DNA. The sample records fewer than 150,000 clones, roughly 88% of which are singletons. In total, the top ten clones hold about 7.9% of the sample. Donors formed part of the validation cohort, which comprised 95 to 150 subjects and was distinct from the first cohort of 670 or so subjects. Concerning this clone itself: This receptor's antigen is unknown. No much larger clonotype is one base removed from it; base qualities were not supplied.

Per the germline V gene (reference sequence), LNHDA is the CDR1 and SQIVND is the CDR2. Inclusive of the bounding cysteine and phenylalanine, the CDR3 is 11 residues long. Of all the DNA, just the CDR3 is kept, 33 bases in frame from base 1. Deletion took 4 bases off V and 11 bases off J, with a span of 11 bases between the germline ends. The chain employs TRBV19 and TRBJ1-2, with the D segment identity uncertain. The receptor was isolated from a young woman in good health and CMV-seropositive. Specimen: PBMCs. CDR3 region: CASSRTGAYTF. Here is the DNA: TGTGCCAGTAGTAGGACGGGAGCTTACACCTTC.